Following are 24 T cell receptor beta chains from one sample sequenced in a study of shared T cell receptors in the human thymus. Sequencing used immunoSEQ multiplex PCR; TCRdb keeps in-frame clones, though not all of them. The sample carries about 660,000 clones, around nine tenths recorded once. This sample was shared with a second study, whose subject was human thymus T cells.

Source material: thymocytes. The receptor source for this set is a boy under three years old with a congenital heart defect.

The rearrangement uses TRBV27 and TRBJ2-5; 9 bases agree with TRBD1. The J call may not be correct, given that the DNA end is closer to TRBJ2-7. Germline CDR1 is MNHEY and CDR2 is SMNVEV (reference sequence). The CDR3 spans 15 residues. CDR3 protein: CASRNLREDRGEQYF. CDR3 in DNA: TGTGCCAGCAGAAACCTCAGGGAGGACAGGGGCGAGCAGTACTTC.

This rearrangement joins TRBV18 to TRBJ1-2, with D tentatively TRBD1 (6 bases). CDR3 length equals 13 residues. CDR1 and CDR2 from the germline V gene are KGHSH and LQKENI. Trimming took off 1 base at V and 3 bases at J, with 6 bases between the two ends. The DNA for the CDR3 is TGTGCCAGCTCACCACGGACAGACTATGGCTACACCTTC. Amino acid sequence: CASSPRTDYGYTF.

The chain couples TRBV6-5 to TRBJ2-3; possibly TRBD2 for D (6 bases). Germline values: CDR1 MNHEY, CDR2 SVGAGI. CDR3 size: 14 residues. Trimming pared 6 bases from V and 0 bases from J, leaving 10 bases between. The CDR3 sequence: CASRLAASTDTQYF. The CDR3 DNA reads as TGTGCCAGCAGACTAGCAGCTAGCACAGATACGCAGTATTTT.

This CDR3 reads CASRENRGTGNQPQHF. The CDR3 nucleotides read TGCGCCAGCAGGGAGAATAGGGGGACGGGCAATCAGCCCCAGCATTTT. V usage is TRBV10-2 and J usage is TRBJ1-5; a weak D match, TRBD1 (6 bases). Germline lookup yields CDR1 WSHSY and CDR2 SAAADI. V was trimmed by 6 bases and J by 2 bases, leaving 17 bases between them. The CDR3 sequence is 16 residues long.

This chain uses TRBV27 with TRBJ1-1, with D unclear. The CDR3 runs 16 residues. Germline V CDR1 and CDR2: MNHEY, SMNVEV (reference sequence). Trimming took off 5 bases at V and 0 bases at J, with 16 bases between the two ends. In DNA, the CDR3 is TGTGCCAGCAGTCCCTCCCCTACCGTTATGAACACTGAAGCTTTCTTT. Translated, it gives CASSPSPTVMNTEAFF.

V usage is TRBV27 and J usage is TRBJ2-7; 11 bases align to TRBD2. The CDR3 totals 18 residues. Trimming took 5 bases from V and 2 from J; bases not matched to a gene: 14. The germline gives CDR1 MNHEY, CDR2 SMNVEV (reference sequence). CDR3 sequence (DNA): TGTGCCAGCAGTCCACCTCCGGGTAGCGGGAGGGCGGCCTACGAGCAGTACTTC. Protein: CASSPPPGSGRAAYEQYF.

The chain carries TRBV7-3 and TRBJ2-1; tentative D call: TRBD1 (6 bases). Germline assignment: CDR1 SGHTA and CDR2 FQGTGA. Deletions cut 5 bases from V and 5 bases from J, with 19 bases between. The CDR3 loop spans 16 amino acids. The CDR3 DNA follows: TGTGCCAGCAGCCCAGGGACATTCACTCTTCACAATGAGCAGTTCTTC. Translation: CASSPGTFTLHNEQFF.

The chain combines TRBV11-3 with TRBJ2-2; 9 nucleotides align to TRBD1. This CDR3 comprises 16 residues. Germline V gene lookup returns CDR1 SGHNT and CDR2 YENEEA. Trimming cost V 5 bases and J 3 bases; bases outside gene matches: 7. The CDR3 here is CASSHSTGGDTGELFF. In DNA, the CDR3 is TGTGCCAGCAGCCATTCGACAGGGGGAGACACCGGGGAGCTGTTTTTT.

The CDR3 nucleotides read TGCGCCAGCAGCACAATAAAACCGGGACCGACGGGGGGAGAGCAGTACTTC. As protein: CASSTIKPGPTGGEQYF. The chain joins TRBV4-1 to TRBJ2-7; 7 nucleotides line up with TRBD2. CDR1 MGHRA and CDR2 YSYEKL come from the germline V gene. The CDR3 loop spans 17 amino acids. The V and J ends lost 5 bases and 7 bases, in that order; junction bases with no gene match: 20.

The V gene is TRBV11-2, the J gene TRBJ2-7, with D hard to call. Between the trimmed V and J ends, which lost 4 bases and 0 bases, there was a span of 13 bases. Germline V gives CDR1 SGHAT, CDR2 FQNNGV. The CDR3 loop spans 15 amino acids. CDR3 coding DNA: TGTGCCAGCAGCTCCCGAGCTACCGGCTCCTACGAGCAGTACTTC. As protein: CASSSRATGSYEQYF.

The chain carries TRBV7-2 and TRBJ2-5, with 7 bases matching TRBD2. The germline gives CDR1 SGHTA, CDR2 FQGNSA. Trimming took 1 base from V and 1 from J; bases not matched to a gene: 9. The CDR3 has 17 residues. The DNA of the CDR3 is TGTGCCAGCAGCTTAGTTAGGTGGGAGGGCCCCCAAGAGACCCAGTACTTC. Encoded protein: CASSLVRWEGPQETQYF.

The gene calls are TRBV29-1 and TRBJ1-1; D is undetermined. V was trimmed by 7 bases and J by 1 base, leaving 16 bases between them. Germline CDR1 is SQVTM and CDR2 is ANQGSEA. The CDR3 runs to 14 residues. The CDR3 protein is CSAAMGGRNTEAFF. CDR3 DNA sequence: TGCAGCGCCGCGATGGGAGGACGGAACACTGAAGCTTTCTTT.

CDR3 sequence reads: CASSDRNGDRGSYNEQFF. CDR3 nucleotides: TGCGCCAGCAGCGATAGAAACGGAGACAGGGGGAGTTACAATGAGCAGTTCTTC. The rearrangement links TRBV5-1 to TRBJ2-1; 9 bases agree with TRBD1. Germline CDR1 reads SGHRS; CDR2 reads YFSETQ. Trimming cost V 4 bases and J 4 bases; bases outside gene matches: 15. The CDR3 runs to 18 residues.

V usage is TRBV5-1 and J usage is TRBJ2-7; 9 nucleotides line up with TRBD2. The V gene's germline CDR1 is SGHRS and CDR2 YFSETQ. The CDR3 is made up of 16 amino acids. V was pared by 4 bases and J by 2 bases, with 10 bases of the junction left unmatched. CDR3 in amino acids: CASSPMVAGATYEQYF. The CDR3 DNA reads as TGCGCCAGCAGCCCGATGGTAGCGGGAGCCACCTACGAGCAGTACTTC. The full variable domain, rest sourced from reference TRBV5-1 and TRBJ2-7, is KAGVTQTPRYLIKTRGQQVTLSCSPISGHRSVSWYQQTPGQGLQFLFEYFSETQRNKGNFPGRFSGRQFSNSRSEMNVSTLELGDSALYLCASSPMVAGATYEQYFGPGTRLTVT.

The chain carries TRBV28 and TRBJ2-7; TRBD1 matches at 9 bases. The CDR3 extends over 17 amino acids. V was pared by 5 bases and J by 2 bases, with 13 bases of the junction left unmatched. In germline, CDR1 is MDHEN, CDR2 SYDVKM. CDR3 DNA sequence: TGTGCCAGCAGTCACCCCTCCGGGACAGGGTCCACCTACGAGCAGTACTTC. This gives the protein CASSHPSGTGSTYEQYF.

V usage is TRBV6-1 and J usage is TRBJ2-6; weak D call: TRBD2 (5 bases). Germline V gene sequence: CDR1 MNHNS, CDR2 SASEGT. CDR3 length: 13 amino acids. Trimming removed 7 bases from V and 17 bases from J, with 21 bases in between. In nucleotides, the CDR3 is TGTGCCAGCAATCCCCGACTGGACTCGGTCGTGACTTTC. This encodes CASNPRLDSVVTF.

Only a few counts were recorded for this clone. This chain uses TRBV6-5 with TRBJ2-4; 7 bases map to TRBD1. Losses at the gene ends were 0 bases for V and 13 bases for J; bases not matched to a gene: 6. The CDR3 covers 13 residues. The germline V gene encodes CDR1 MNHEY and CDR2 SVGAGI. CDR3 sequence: CASSYSWTGSQYF. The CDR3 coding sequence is TGTGCCAGCAGTTACTCCTGGACAGGCTCCCAGTACTTC.

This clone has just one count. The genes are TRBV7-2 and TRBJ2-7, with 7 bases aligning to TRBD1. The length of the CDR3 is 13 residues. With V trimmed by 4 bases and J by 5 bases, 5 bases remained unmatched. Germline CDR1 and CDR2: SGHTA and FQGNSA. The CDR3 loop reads CASSYRGTDEQYF. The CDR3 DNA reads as TGTGCCAGCAGCTACAGGGGTACCGACGAGCAGTACTTC.

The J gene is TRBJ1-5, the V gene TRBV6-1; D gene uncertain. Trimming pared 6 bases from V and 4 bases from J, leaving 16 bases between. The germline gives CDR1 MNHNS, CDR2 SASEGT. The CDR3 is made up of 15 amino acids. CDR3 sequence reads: CASSSGGGENQPQHF. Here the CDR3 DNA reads TGTGCCAGCAGCTCAGGAGGCGGAGAGAATCAGCCCCAGCATTTT.

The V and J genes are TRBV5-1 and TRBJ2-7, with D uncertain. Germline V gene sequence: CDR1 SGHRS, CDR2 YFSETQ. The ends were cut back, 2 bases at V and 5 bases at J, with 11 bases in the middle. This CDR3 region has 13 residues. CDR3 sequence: CASSFNYWDEQYF. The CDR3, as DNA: TGCGCCAGCAGCTTTAACTACTGGGACGAGCAGTACTTC.

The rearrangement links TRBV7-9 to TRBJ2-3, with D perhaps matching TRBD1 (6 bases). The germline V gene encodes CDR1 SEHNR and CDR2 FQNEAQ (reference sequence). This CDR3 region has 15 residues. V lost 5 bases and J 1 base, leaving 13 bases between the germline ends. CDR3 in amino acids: CASSPQQGGTDTQYF. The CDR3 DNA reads TGTGCCAGCAGCCCCCAACAGGGAGGCACAGATACGCAGTATTTT.

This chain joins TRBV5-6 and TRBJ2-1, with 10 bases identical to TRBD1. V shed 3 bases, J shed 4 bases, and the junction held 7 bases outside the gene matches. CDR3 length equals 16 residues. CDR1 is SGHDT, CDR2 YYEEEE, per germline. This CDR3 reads CASSSRPGQGYNEQFF. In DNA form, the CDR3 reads TGTGCCAGCAGCTCAAGACCGGGACAGGGGTACAATGAGCAGTTCTTC. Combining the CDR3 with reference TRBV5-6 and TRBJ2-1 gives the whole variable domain DAGVTQSPTHLIKTRGQQVTLRCSPKSGHDTVSWYQQALGQGPQFIFQYYEEEERQRGNFPDRFSGHQFPNYSSELNVNALLLGDSALYLCASSSRPGQGYNEQFFGPGTRLTVL.

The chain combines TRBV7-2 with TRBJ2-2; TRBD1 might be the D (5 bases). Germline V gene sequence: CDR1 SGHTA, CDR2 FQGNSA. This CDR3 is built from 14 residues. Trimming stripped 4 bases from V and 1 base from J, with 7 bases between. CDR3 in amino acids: CASSSQGNTGELFF. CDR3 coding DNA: TGTGCCAGCAGCTCCCAGGGGAACACCGGGGAGCTGTTTTTT.

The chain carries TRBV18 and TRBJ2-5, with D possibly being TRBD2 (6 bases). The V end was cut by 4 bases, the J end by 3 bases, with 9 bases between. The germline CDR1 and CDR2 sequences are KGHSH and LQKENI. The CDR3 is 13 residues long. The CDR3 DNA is TGTGCCAGCTCACGATCGGGAGAAGAGACCCAGTACTTC. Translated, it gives CASSRSGEETQYF.